This entry lists 5 T cell receptor beta chains sequenced from one sample in a study of blood T cell repertoires in COVID-19. Profiling relied on immunoSEQ multiplex PCR, and the TCRdb table lists in-frame clones only, not all of them. This sample has approximately 240,000 clones, with over 80% found just once. Source material: PBMCs or T cells enriched from blood (not recorded which). The receptors were gathered from a woman in her late teens or twenties who had recovered from COVID-19.

This chain uses TRBV5-1 with TRBJ2-1, with 8 bases aligning to TRBD1. Trimming at V came to 0 bases and at J to 6 bases, leaving 5 bases not matched to a gene. This CDR3 is built from 15 residues. Germline V gives CDR1 SGHRS, CDR2 YFSETQ. Here the CDR3 DNA reads TGCGCCAGCAGCTTGGGGACAGGGAAGGGCAATGAGCAGTTCTTC. This translates into CASSLGTGKGNEQFF.

The chain carries TRBV3-1 (or the pseudogene TRBV3-2) and TRBJ2-7; D is ambiguous. Germline lookup yields CDR1 LGHDT and CDR2 YNNKEL (reference sequence). V was clipped by 1 base and J by 0 bases, with 13 bases between them. This CDR3 has 16 amino acids. CDR3: CASSQGFAGTSYEQYF. CDR3 sequence (DNA): TGTGCCAGCAGCCAAGGGTTTGCAGGAACCTCCTACGAGCAGTACTTC.

The chain joins TRBV11-3 to TRBJ1-6; no reliable D call. This CDR3 comprises 13 residues. Germline V gene data show CDR1 as SGHNT and CDR2 as YENEEA. V was trimmed by 3 bases and J by 7 bases, leaving 7 bases between them. The CDR3 reads CASSLWSNSPLHF. The DNA for the CDR3 is TGTGCCAGCAGCTTGTGGAGCAATTCACCCCTCCACTTT.

The chain recombines TRBV5-1 with TRBJ2-7; 9 positions agree with TRBD1. The CDR3 has 13 amino acids. Germline V gene lookup returns CDR1 SGHRS and CDR2 YFSETQ. V lost 4 bases to trimming and J lost 7 bases; unmatched junction nucleotides: 6. In nucleotides, the CDR3 is TGCGCCAGCAGCGGGACAGGGTCGAGGGAGCAGTACTTC. Protein sequence: CASSGTGSREQYF.

The chain joins TRBV7-2 to TRBJ2-7, with D perhaps TRBD1 (7 bases). V was trimmed by 1 base and J by 4 bases, leaving 17 bases between them. Germline loops: CDR1 SGHTA, CDR2 FQGNSA. The CDR3 spans 16 residues. Here the CDR3 reads CASSLVWRGLGYEQYF. The CDR3 nucleotides read TGTGCCAGCAGCTTAGTCTGGAGGGGGCTAGGTTACGAGCAGTACTTC.